These T cell receptor beta chains were read from a single sample in a study of blood T cell repertoires in COVID-19. Some clones are missing from TCRdb's copy, which holds only in-frame ones; the method was immunoSEQ multiplex PCR. The sample has under 250,000 clones; 75% to 90% are singletons. The sequencing sample was made of peripheral blood. These receptors were collected from a man aged 60 to 69 who had recovered from COVID-19. The CDR3 runs from the conserved cysteine through the conserved F or W. D genes are given only for firm matches. Where a row states a size, it is once, few, many or the class of an expanded clone; other rows omit it.

>few|TRBJ1-1|TRBV19|NA
CASSIGTIEAFF
TGTGCCAGTAGTATAGGGACTATCGAAGCTTTCTTT
>once|TRBJ1-3|TRBV18|TRBD1
CASSPLKGASGNTIYF
TGTGCCAGCTCACCTCTGAAGGGGGCCTCTGGAAACACCATATATTTT
>NA|TRBJ2-3|TRBV29-1|TRBD2
CSADTSASTDTQYF
TGCAGCGCCGACACTAGCGCCAGCACAGATACGCAGTATTTT
>NA|TRBJ2-3|TRBV27|NA
CASSLNSDFTQYF
TGTGCCAGCAGTTTAAACAGTGATTTTACGCAGTATTTT
>NA|TRBJ2-7|TRBV2|NA
CASGGGSWGGWLPSTYEQYF
TGTGCCAGCGGGGGGGGGAGTTGGGGGGGCTGGTTGCCTTCTACCTACGAGCAGTACTTC
>NA|TRBJ2-5|TRBV21-1|NA
CASSKYRDTIETQYF
TGTGCCAGCAGCAAATACAGGGATACCATAGAGACCCAGTACTTC
>NA|TRBJ1-6|TRBV7-9|NA
CASSSGQGYSPLHF
TGTGCCAGCAGCTCGGGACAAGGTTATTCACCCCTCCACTTT
>NA|TRBJ1-5|TRBV7-2|NA
CASSLARGNQPQHF
TGTGCCAGCAGCTTAGCCCGGGGCAATCAGCCCCAGCATTTT
>NA|TRBJ2-1|TRBV5-4|NA
CASSSPAGSYNEQFF
TGTGCCAGCAGCTCGCCAGCGGGCTCCTACAATGAGCAGTTCTTC
>NA|TRBJ2-5|TRBV6-5|TRBD2
CASSYRLAVQETQYF
TGTGCCAGCAGTTACAGACTAGCGGTCCAAGAGACCCAGTACTTC
>NA|TRBJ1-2|TRBV11-2|NA
CASSVGGGEQGNYGYTF
TGTGCCAGCAGCGTCGGCGGGGGGGAGCAGGGGAACTATGGCTACACCTTC
>NA|TRBJ2-7|TRBV6-1|NA
CASSERGGGFYEQYF
TGTGCCAGCAGTGAAAGGGGAGGGGGGTTCTACGAGCAGTACTTC
>NA|TRBJ2-3|TRBV29-1|TRBD1
CSATPGTADTQYF
TGCAGCGCAACCCCCGGGACAGCAGATACGCAGTATTTT
>NA|TRBJ1-2|TRBV9|NA
CASSVGSSTLYGYTF
TGTGCCAGCAGCGTAGGGTCCTCCACTCTCTATGGCTACACCTTC
>NA|TRBJ2-3|TRBV7-3|TRBD2
CASSPGTSGTITDTQYF
TGTGCCAGCAGCCCTGGGACTAGCGGGACGATCACAGATACGCAGTATTTT
>NA|TRBJ1-2|TRBV9|TRBD1
CASSGRGQGGGYTF
TGTGCCAGCAGCGGCCGGGGACAGGGGGGAGGCTACACCTTC
>NA|TRBJ1-4|TRBV27|NA
CASSFHFVKLFF
TGTGCCAGCAGTTTTCATTTTGTAAAACTGTTTTTT
>NA|TRBJ2-3|TRBV28|NA
CASSLGGGAGTQYF
TGTGCCAGCAGTTTGGGTGGGGGGGCAGGTACGCAGTATTTT
>NA|TRBJ1-5|TRBV7-8|NA
CASSFFEGNQPQHF
TGTGCCAGCAGCTTTTTTGAGGGCAATCAGCCCCAGCATTTT
>NA|TRBJ1-1|TRBV6-2/TRBV6-3|TRBD1
CASSYNRGRGEAFF
TGTGCCAGCAGTTACAACAGGGGGCGAGGTGAAGCTTTCTTT
>NA|TRBJ1-2|TRBV27|TRBD1
CASSDRGRGYGYTF
TGTGCCAGCAGTGACAGGGGTAGGGGCTATGGCTACACCTTC
>once|TRBJ2-2|TRBV7-2|TRBD2
CASSLGLAGTGELFF
TGTGCCAGCAGCTTAGGGTTAGCGGGAACCGGGGAGCTGTTTTTT
>NA|TRBJ1-6|TRBV12-5|NA
CASGLVQGDNSPLHF
TGTGCTAGTGGTTTGGTACAGGGAGATAATTCACCCCTCCACTTT
>NA|TRBJ1-2|TRBV5-1|NA
CASSLADGGYGYTF
TGCGCCAGCAGCTTGGCCGACGGGGGCTATGGCTACACCTTC
>NA|TRBJ1-2|TRBV3-1/TRBV3-2|TRBD1
CASSQFQDRVYGYTF
TGTGCCAGCAGCCAATTCCAGGACAGGGTCTATGGCTACACCTTC
>NA|TRBJ2-7|TRBV5-6|NA
CASSPDLERTYEQYF
TGTGCCAGCAGCCCGGATCTGGAGCGAACCTACGAGCAGTACTTC
>NA|TRBJ2-7|TRBV7-3|NA
CASSYQGFEQYF
TGTGCCAGCAGCTACCAGGGATTCGAGCAGTACTTC
>NA|TRBJ2-7|TRBV2|NA
CASSEGGSGTPYEQYF
TGTGCCAGCAGTGAGGGAGGTAGCGGTACCCCCTACGAGCAGTACTTC
>NA|TRBJ1-1|TRBV12-3/TRBV12-4|NA
CASSLWANTEAFF
TGTGCCAGCAGTTTATGGGCGAACACTGAAGCTTTCTTT
>NA|TRBJ1-2|TRBV19|TRBD1
CASSPRTGVIYGYTF
TGTGCCAGTAGTCCAAGGACAGGGGTTATCTATGGCTACACCTTC
>NA|TRBJ1-1|TRBV5-1|NA
CASSKGDAVGTEAFF
TGCGCCAGCAGCAAAGGGGATGCGGTAGGCACTGAAGCTTTCTTT
>NA|TRBJ1-4|TRBV27|TRBD1
CASSAGQGVEKLFF
TGTGCCAGCAGTGCGGGACAGGGTGTGGAAAAACTGTTTTTT
>NA|TRBJ2-5|TRBV19|NA
CASSTQGGQETQYF
TGTGCCAGTAGTACCCAGGGGGGACAAGAGACCCAGTACTTC
>NA|TRBJ1-1|TRBV5-1|NA
CASSLANTEAFF
TGCGCCAGCAGCTTGGCTAACACTGAAGCTTTCTTT
>NA|TRBJ2-5|TRBV6-2/TRBV6-3|NA
CASSSPGEGVMETQYF
TGTGCCAGCAGTTCCCCGGGGGAGGGGGTCATGGAGACCCAGTACTTC
>NA|TRBJ2-3|TRBV7-2|TRBD2
CASSLGLAGDSGSTDTQYF
TGTGCCAGCAGCCTTGGACTAGCGGGGGACTCAGGGTCCACAGATACGCAGTATTTT
>NA|TRBJ2-1|TRBV5-1|TRBD2
CASSSVGRGGPNEQFF
TGCGCCAGCAGCTCAGTGGGGCGGGGGGGCCCAAATGAGCAGTTCTTC
>NA|TRBJ2-3|TRBV7-8|NA
CASSLEGEDTDTQYF
TGTGCCAGCAGCTTGGAGGGCGAGGACACAGATACGCAGTATTTT
>NA|TRBJ2-7|TRBV19|TRBD1
CASSGRTGPYEQYF
TGTGCCAGTAGTGGGAGGACAGGGCCGTACGAGCAGTACTTC
>NA|TRBJ2-1|TRBV30|NA
CAWVKLYNEQFF
TGTGCCTGGGTCAAATTGTACAATGAGCAGTTCTTC
>NA|TRBJ1-1|TRBV28|NA
CASSLGRGNTEAFF
TGTGCCAGCAGTTTAGGCCGGGGGAACACTGAAGCTTTCTTT
>NA|TRBJ2-2|TRBV7-8|NA
CASSLAVIGSSGELFF
TGTGCCAGCAGCTTAGCTGTTATCGGGAGCTCCGGGGAGCTGTTTTTT
>once|TRBJ2-7|TRBV6-5|TRBD1
CAIRDRDTYEQYF
TGTGCCATTAGGGACAGGGATACCTACGAGCAGTACTTC
>NA|TRBJ2-1|TRBV11-2|TRBD1
CASSRDRNEQFF
TGTGCCAGCAGTCGGGACAGGAATGAGCAGTTCTTC
>NA|TRBJ1-4|TRBV19|TRBD1
CASRRTGTSEKLFF
TGTGCCAGCCGGCGGACAGGGACGAGTGAAAAACTGTTTTTT
>NA|TRBJ2-4|TRBV3-1/TRBV3-2|TRBD1
CASSQEGRGKAKNIQYF
TGTGCCAGCAGCCAAGAAGGCAGGGGGAAGGCCAAAAACATTCAGTACTTC
>NA|TRBJ2-1|TRBV19|TRBD2
CASRAGGSSLNEQFF
TGTGCCAGTAGGGCGGGCGGGAGCTCTCTCAATGAGCAGTTCTTC
>NA|TRBJ2-7|TRBV3-1/TRBV3-2|TRBD2
CASRYGTSGTYEQYF
TGTGCCAGCAGATACGGGACTAGCGGGACCTACGAGCAGTACTTC
>NA|TRBJ2-2|TRBV9|NA
CASSVNGGPSTGELFF
TGTGCCAGCAGCGTAAACGGGGGGCCGAGCACCGGGGAGCTGTTTTTT
>NA|TRBJ1-3|TRBV15|NA
CATSTRSTGNTIYF
TGTGCCACCAGCACCCGGTCTACTGGAAACACCATATATTTT
>NA|TRBJ2-7|TRBV27|TRBD1
CASSEFVRDRAYEQYF
TGTGCCAGCAGTGAATTTGTGCGGGACAGGGCCTACGAGCAGTACTTC
>NA|TRBJ2-1|TRBV7-3|TRBD2
CASSLGLRTSEQFF
TGTGCCAGCAGCTTAGGTTTGCGGACTAGCGAACAGTTCTTC
>many|TRBJ1-5|TRBV14|TRBD1
CASSQWGQNQPQHF
TGTGCCAGCAGCCAATGGGGACAGAATCAGCCCCAGCATTTT
>NA|TRBJ1-3|TRBV2|NA
CASSGDRTVSGNTIYF
TGTGCCAGCAGTGGAGACAGGACAGTCTCTGGAAACACCATATATTTT
>NA|TRBJ2-1|TRBV5-1|TRBD2
CASSRTSGRASSYNEQFF
TGCGCCAGCAGCCGGACTAGCGGGAGGGCGAGCTCCTACAATGAGCAGTTCTTC
>NA|TRBJ2-7|TRBV27|TRBD2
CASSLGTSGTSHTQATEQYF
TGTGCCAGCAGTTTAGGTACCTCCGGGACTAGCCATACTCAGGCTACCGAGCAGTACTTC
>NA|TRBJ1-5|TRBV19|TRBD1
CASSKEVGTGGGQPQHF
TGTGCCAGTAGTAAGGAGGTCGGGACAGGGGGCGGCCAGCCCCAGCATTTT
>NA|TRBJ2-5|TRBV6-4|TRBD2
CASSEISGSGTQYF
TGTGCCAGCTCCGAGATCAGCGGGAGCGGGACCCAGTACTTC
>once|TRBJ1-4|TRBV9|NA
CASSVATASNEKLFF
TGTGCCAGCAGCGTAGCAACAGCTTCTAATGAAAAACTGTTTTTT
>NA|TRBJ2-3|TRBV3-1/TRBV3-2|NA
CASSWAGDTQYF
TGTGCCAGCAGCTGGGCTGGAGATACGCAGTATTTT